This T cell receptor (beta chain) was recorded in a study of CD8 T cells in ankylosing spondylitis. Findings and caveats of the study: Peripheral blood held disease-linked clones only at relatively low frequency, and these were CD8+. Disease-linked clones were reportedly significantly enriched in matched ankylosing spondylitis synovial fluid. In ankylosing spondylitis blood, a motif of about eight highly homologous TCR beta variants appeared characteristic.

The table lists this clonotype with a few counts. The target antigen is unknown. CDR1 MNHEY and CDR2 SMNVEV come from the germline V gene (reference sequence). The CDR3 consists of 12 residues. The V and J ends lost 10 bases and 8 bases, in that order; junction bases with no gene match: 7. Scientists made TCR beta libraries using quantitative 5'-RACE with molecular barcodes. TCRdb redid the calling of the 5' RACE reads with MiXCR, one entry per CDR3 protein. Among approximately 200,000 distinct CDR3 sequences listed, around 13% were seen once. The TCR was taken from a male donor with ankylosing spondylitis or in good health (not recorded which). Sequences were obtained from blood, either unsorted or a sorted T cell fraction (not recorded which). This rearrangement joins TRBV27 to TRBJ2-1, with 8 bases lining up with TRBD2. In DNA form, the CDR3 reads TGTGCCATCGGGACTAGTGCATATGAGCAGTTCTTC. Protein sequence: CAIGTSAYEQFF.